Shown below are 17 T cell receptor beta chains from a single sample sequenced in a study of blood T cell repertoires in COVID-19. Clones were sequenced by immunoSEQ multiplex PCR, and TCRdb holds only the in-frame ones, with some missing. The sample gives around 40,000 clones, approximately 82% of which show up once; around two fifths is in the top ten. Sequencing used peripheral blood. The receptors were gathered from a woman aged 80 or over with active or convalescent COVID-19.

This clone has only a few counts. The chain is built from TRBV3-1 (or the pseudogene TRBV3-2) and TRBJ1-1, with D maybe TRBD1 (6 bases). The CDR3 is made up of 14 amino acids. V gave up 3 bases and J gave up 5 bases, with 13 bases separating them. Germline V gives CDR1 LGHDT, CDR2 YNNKEL (reference sequence). The CDR3 DNA sequence: TGTGCCAGCAGCCATGAGGGGGTAAGAACTGAAGCTTTCTTT. Residues: CASSHEGVRTEAFF.

This rearrangement joins TRBV19 to TRBJ2-7; perhaps TRBD1 as D (6 bases). Trimming stripped 5 bases from V and 0 bases from J, with 8 bases between. The germline V gene encodes CDR1 LNHDA and CDR2 SQIVND (reference sequence). This CDR3 has 13 amino acids. Written as DNA, the CDR3 is TGTGCCAGTAGTTGGACAGACTCCTACGAGCAGTACTTC. It codes for CASSWTDSYEQYF. The full variable domain, rest sourced from reference TRBV19 and TRBJ2-7, is DGGITQSPKYLFRKEGQNVTLSCEQNLNHDAMYWYRQDPGQGLRLIYYSQIVNDFQKGDIAEGYSVSREKKESFPLTVTSAQKNPTAFYLCASSWTDSYEQYFGPGTRLTVT.

This chain uses TRBV28 with TRBJ1-4; D might be TRBD1 (5 bases). The CDR3 has 12 residues. Per the germline V gene, CDR1 is MDHEN and CDR2 is SYDVKM. Trimming shortened V by 3 bases and J by 10 bases, and 9 bases separated the two germline ends. The chain's CDR3 is CASSLQGGKLFF. In DNA, the CDR3 is TGTGCCAGCAGTTTGCAGGGTGGAAAACTGTTTTTT.

The chain is built from TRBV28 and TRBJ1-6; TRBD1 is a possible D gene (6 bases). The CDR3 runs to 14 residues. V was clipped by 3 bases and J by 5 bases, with 8 bases between them. Germline CDR1 reads MDHEN; CDR2 reads SYDVKM. CDR3 sequence reads: CASSFSGDNSPLHF. The CDR3 coding sequence is TGTGCCAGCAGTTTTTCAGGGGATAATTCACCCCTCCACTTT.

This clone was counted once. The chain couples TRBV20-1 to TRBJ2-1; 9 nucleotides agree with TRBD2. This CDR3 region has 13 residues. Germline CDR1 reads DFQATT; CDR2 reads SNEGSKA (reference sequence). V lost 3 bases and J lost 10; bases outside the gene matches: 7. CDR3 amino acids: CSASWLAGMEQFF. The CDR3 coding sequence is TGCAGTGCTAGTTGGCTAGCGGGAATGGAGCAGTTCTTC.

This clone was counted a few times. This chain links TRBV12-3 or TRBV12-4 with TRBJ2-7; D is possibly TRBD2 (6 bases). The CDR3 is 13 amino acids. V lost 7 bases, J lost 4 bases, and 14 bases lay in between. CDR3 residues: CASTRGGSYEQYF. As DNA, the CDR3 is TGTGCCAGCACCAGAGGAGGGAGTTACGAGCAGTACTTC.

The gene calls are TRBV11-2 and TRBJ2-1; D not certain. CDR3 length: 12 residues. CDR1 SGHAT and CDR2 FQNNGV come from the germline V gene. V was trimmed by 3 bases and J by 6 bases, leaving 6 bases between them. The CDR3 DNA reads TGTGCCAGCAGCTTCGGCGGCAATGAGCAGTTCTTC. It is translated as CASSFGGNEQFF.

This sequence joins TRBV12-5 and TRBJ2-5; a weak D match, TRBD1 (6 bases). Trimming pared 2 bases from V and 4 bases from J, leaving 8 bases between. Germline V lookup: CDR1 LGHNT, CDR2 FRNRAP. CDR3 length: 13 amino acids. The CDR3 loop is CASGLTGSETQYF. In DNA, the CDR3 is TGTGCTAGTGGTTTGACAGGGTCAGAGACCCAGTACTTC.

This clone was seen just once. The V gene is TRBV11-2, the J gene TRBJ1-6; D gene uncertain. The germline CDR1 and CDR2 sequences are SGHAT and FQNNGV. This CDR3 contains 13 residues. V lost 3 bases, J lost 8 bases, and 8 bases lay in between. In nucleotides, the CDR3 is TGTGCCAGCAGCTTCGGGGATGATTCACCCCTCCACTTT. The encoded protein is CASSFGDDSPLHF.

The chain links TRBV5-4 to TRBJ2-3; 9 nucleotides align to TRBD2. The CDR3 has 14 residues. CDR1 is SGHNT, CDR2 YYREEE, per germline (reference sequence). Trimming at V came to 6 bases and at J to 0 bases, leaving 2 bases not matched to a gene. This chain's CDR3 is CASTSGISTDTQYF. CDR3 coding DNA: TGTGCCAGCACTAGCGGGATTAGCACAGATACGCAGTATTTT.

The J gene is TRBJ2-3, the V gene TRBV5-1; unclear D gene. Germline CDR1 SGHRS, CDR2 YFSETQ. This CDR3 is built from 15 residues. V was shortened by 4 bases and J by 1 base, with 13 bases between the two germline ends. CDR3 DNA: TGCGCCAGCAGCCCCGTGAGTGCCCGCACAGATACGCAGTATTTT. This codes for CASSPVSARTDTQYF.

The V call is TRBV30, the J call TRBJ2-2, with a possible D match to TRBD1 (7 bases). The V end was cut by 8 bases, the J end by 0 bases, with 19 bases between. The CDR3 has 16 residues. Germline V gene data show CDR1 as GTSNPN and CDR2 as SVGIG (reference sequence). The CDR3 DNA follows: TGTGCCGGAGGGGGGTGGACAGGAACGAACACCGGGGAGCTGTTTTTT. As protein: CAGGGWTGTNTGELFF.

In the case of this clone: A read error may account for a junction end that differs from germline. The gene calls are TRBV30 and TRBJ1-6; D possibly corresponds to TRBD1 (6 bases). Germline V lookup: CDR1 GTSNPN, CDR2 SVGIG (reference sequence). The CDR3 contains 14 residues. This CDR3 is CAWSQDSANSPLHF. DNA of the CDR3: TGTGCCTGGAGCCAGGACAGCGCGAATTCCCCCCTCCACTTT.

In this sample, this clone turned up a few times. The chain employs TRBV19 and TRBJ2-1; the match to TRBD1 covers 7 bases. Germline V CDR1 and CDR2: LNHDA, SQIVND (reference sequence). Trimming removed 5 bases from V and 8 bases from J; junction bases left unmatched: 12. This CDR3 is built from 15 residues. The CDR3 DNA reads TGTGCCAGTAGTGTAACGGGACAGAATTACCATGAGCAGTTCTTC. Protein sequence: CASSVTGQNYHEQFF. Full variable domain (missing parts from reference TRBV19 and TRBJ2-1): DGGITQSPKYLFRKEGQNVTLSCEQNLNHDAMYWYRQDPGQGLRLIYYSQIVNDFQKGDIAEGYSVSREKKESFPLTVTSAQKNPTAFYLCASSVTGQNYHEQFFGPGTRLTVL.

The chain employs TRBV7-2 and TRBJ1-2; the D gene is possibly TRBD1 (5 bases). The CDR3 runs to 13 residues. The germline CDR1 and CDR2 sequences are SGHTA and FQGNSA. Between the trimmed V and J ends, which lost 3 bases and 5 bases, there was a span of 10 bases. CDR3 sequence (DNA): TGTGCCAGCAGCTTCAATCAGGGTTATGGCTACACCTTC. It encodes CASSFNQGYGYTF.

The V gene is TRBV28, the J gene TRBJ1-1; tentatively, D is TRBD1 (5 bases). V shed 10 bases and J shed 5 bases, with 23 bases lying between them. The CDR3 loop spans 15 amino acids. Germline lookup yields CDR1 MDHEN and CDR2 SYDVKM. This chain's CDR3 is CATQRARGIGTEAFF. The CDR3 DNA sequence: TGTGCCACCCAGCGGGCGAGGGGCATCGGGACTGAAGCTTTCTTT.

V is TRBV7-9 and J is TRBJ2-7; TRBD2 aligns across 7 bases. The trim removed 5 bases at V and 3 bases at J, leaving 1 base unmatched. Germline loops: CDR1 SEHNR, CDR2 FQNEAQ (reference sequence). CDR3 length: 12 residues. Here the CDR3 reads CASSREDYEQYF. CDR3 bases: TGTGCCAGCAGCCGGGAGGACTACGAGCAGTACTTC. Combining the CDR3 with reference TRBV7-9 and TRBJ2-7 gives the whole variable domain DTGVSQNPRHKITKRGQNVTFRCDPISEHNRLYWYRQTLGQGPEFLTYFQNEAQLEKSRLLSDRFSAERPKGSFSTLEIQRTEQGDSAMYLCASSREDYEQYFGPGTRLTVT.